Below, 23 T cell receptor beta chains from the same sample are listed, as sequenced in a study of T cells in Graves' hyperthyroidism and ophthalmopathy. The TCR beta CDR3 regions underwent amplification using RNA transcripts as the source. In the first-round RT-PCR of the TCR CDR3, the HTBI primer set was used. TCRdb reprocessed the multiplex PCR reads via MiXCR and lists one record per CDR3 protein. Here the sample spans about 620,000 distinct CDR3 sequences, around 15% being singletons. Sequenced material: blood. The receptors come from a woman aged 25 to 45 with Graves' hyperthyroidism.

The V gene is TRBV6-5, the J gene TRBJ2-2; D is possibly TRBD2 (6 bases). Between the trimmed V and J ends, which lost 5 bases and 4 bases, there was a span of 17 bases. Germline V gene sequence: CDR1 MNHEY, CDR2 SVGAGI. The CDR3 spans 16 residues. The CDR3 nucleotides are TGTGCCAGCAGTCTACGACTAGTCCCGGGCACCGGGGAGCTGTTTTTT. Residues: CASSLRLVPGTGELFF.

This clonotype has a count of ten or more. The chain has TRBV7-2 and TRBJ2-2; possible D gene TRBD1, 6 bases. The CDR3 sequence is 14 residues long. Deletions cut 5 bases from V and 3 bases from J, with 10 bases between. The germline gives CDR1 SGHTA, CDR2 FQGNSA. The CDR3, as DNA: TGTGCCAGCAGCGCGGACAGCTACACCGGGGAGCTGTTTTTT. This codes for CASSADSYTGELFF.

V usage is TRBV25-1 and J usage is TRBJ2-1; either TRBD1 or TRBD2 may supply D (5 bases each). Germline assignment: CDR1 MGHDK and CDR2 SYGVNS. This CDR3 has 14 amino acids. Trimming removed 5 bases at V and 9 bases at J, with 17 bases between. CDR3 DNA sequence: TGTGCCAGCAGTCCTGGGACGATCCTGGCTGAGCAGTTCTTC. This translates into CASSPGTILAEQFF.

The chain employs TRBV29-1 and TRBJ2-7, with D perhaps matching TRBD1 (7 bases). Germline V gene lookup returns CDR1 SQVTM and CDR2 ANQGSEA. The V end was cut by 6 bases, the J end by 3 bases, with 24 bases between. The CDR3 loop spans 16 amino acids. CDR3 nucleotides: TGCAGCGTCGGTGGATTGACAGGGAGGTGGAACTACGAGCAGTACTTC. It encodes CSVGGLTGRWNYEQYF.

The genes are TRBV10-1 and TRBJ2-7; perhaps TRBD2 as D (6 bases). Per the germline V gene, CDR1 is WNHNN and CDR2 is SYGVQD (reference sequence). V was clipped by 8 bases and J by 3 bases, with 17 bases between them. This CDR3 is built from 14 residues. CDR3 coding DNA: TGCGCCAGCTCGACCGGGGGATCTCGCTACGAGCAGTACTTC. This sequence encodes CASSTGGSRYEQYF.

This clonotype was observed a handful of times. The V call is TRBV4-2, the J call TRBJ2-2; TRBD2 might be the D (5 bases). The V end lost 1 base, the J end lost 0 bases, and 15 bases lay between the germline ends. The CDR3 totals 18 residues. CDR1 and CDR2 from the germline V gene are LGHNA and YNFKEQ. The CDR3 region is CASSQVGGGPPNTGELFF. CDR3 bases: TGTGCCAGCAGCCAAGTCGGAGGCGGGCCACCGAACACCGGGGAGCTGTTTTTT.

This clonotype was observed a few times. The CDR3 sequence is CSVSGAGDGYTF. The CDR3 bases are TGCAGCGTGTCAGGGGCAGGGGATGGCTACACCTTC. The chain joins TRBV29-1 to TRBJ1-2, with D possibly TRBD1 on 6 matching bases. CDR1 is SQVTM and CDR2 is ANQGSEA in the germline V gene. V lost 6 bases and J 6 bases, leaving 14 bases between the germline ends. There are 12 residues in the CDR3.

This clonotype came up many times. V usage is TRBV20-1 and J usage is TRBJ2-7, with unresolved D. Germline V CDR1 and CDR2: DFQATT, SNEGSKA (reference sequence). Trimming shortened V by 0 bases and J by 4 bases, and 13 bases separated the two germline ends. The CDR3 has 14 amino acids. CDR3 loop: CSAREWADPYEQYF. The CDR3 DNA sequence: TGCAGTGCTAGAGAGTGGGCGGATCCTTACGAGCAGTACTTC.

In its sample, this clonotype was seen a few times. The J gene is TRBJ1-2, the V gene TRBV5-1; TRBD1 matches at 8 bases. CDR1 is SGHRS and CDR2 is YFSETQ in the germline V gene. V lost 3 bases, J lost 8 bases, and 12 bases stayed unmatched. The CDR3 has 15 residues. CDR3 bases: TGCGCCAGCAGCTATTACCAGGGGGCCCGGGACGGCTACACCTTC. This translates into CASSYYQGARDGYTF.

This clonotype was seen repeatedly, ten times or more. This rearrangement joins TRBV12-3 or TRBV12-4 to TRBJ1-6; 7 bases map to TRBD1. The CDR3 has 14 amino acids. V lost 5 bases to trimming and J lost 9 bases; unmatched junction nucleotides: 7. The DNA for the CDR3 is TGTGCCAGCAGTCTGACAGGGTCGGGTTCACCCCTCCACTTT. It is translated as CASSLTGSGSPLHF.

This clonotype was observed many times. The rearrangement links TRBV6-2 or TRBV6-3 to TRBJ2-5, with D hard to call. Germline V gives CDR1 MNHEY, CDR2 SVGEGT. The CDR3 has 12 residues. Trimming took 3 bases from V and 5 from J, leaving 7 bases between them. Here the CDR3 reads CASSYSWETQYF. CDR3 DNA sequence: TGTGCCAGCAGTTATTCGTGGGAGACCCAGTACTTC.

V and J are TRBV3-1 and TRBJ2-2; D perhaps matches TRBD2 (5 bases). The CDR3 spans 14 residues. Trimming took 4 bases from V and 4 from J, leaving 10 bases between them. CDR1 and CDR2 from the germline V gene are LGHDT and YNNKEL (reference sequence). CDR3 sequence: CASSPREGTGELFF. The CDR3 DNA sequence: TGTGCCAGCAGCCCGCGCGAGGGCACCGGGGAGCTGTTTTTT.

This clonotype was counted ten times or more. V gene TRBV2 combines with J gene TRBJ2-7; D ambiguous. Germline V gene lookup returns CDR1 SNHLY and CDR2 FYNNEI. The CDR3 loop spans 13 amino acids. The V end lost 6 bases, the J end lost 2 bases, and 11 bases lay between the germline ends. CDR3 bases: TGTGCCAGCAGGACACCCGGTACCTACGAGCAGTACTTC. It specifies CASRTPGTYEQYF.

This clonotype showed up many times. The chain is built from TRBV6-5 and TRBJ1-1, with no clear D. This CDR3 contains 15 residues. Germline V lookup: CDR1 MNHEY, CDR2 SVGAGI. The V and J ends lost 0 bases and 5 bases respectively, with 13 bases between them. The CDR3 bases are TGTGCCAGCAGTTACTCGGTCCTGTTGGGGACTGAAGCTTTCTTT. This gives the protein CASSYSVLLGTEAFF.

The chain couples TRBV4-3 to TRBJ2-7, with D unclear. Germline V gives CDR1 LGHNA, CDR2 YSLEER. Trimming removed 4 bases from V and 2 bases from J, with 15 bases in between. The CDR3 loop spans 15 amino acids. The CDR3 sequence: CASSRSFTPPYEQYF. The CDR3 nucleotides are TGCGCCAGCAGCCGGAGCTTTACTCCCCCCTACGAGCAGTACTTC.

In this sample, this clonotype turned up many times. The J gene is TRBJ2-2, the V gene TRBV7-6; D is ambiguous. Germline-derived CDR1 and CDR2 are SGHVS and FNYEAQ. V lost 3 bases and J lost 1, with 6 bases in between. CDR3 length: 14 residues. The CDR3 DNA sequence: TGTGCCAGCAGCTTCGGTGAGAACACCGGGGAGCTGTTTTTT. Protein: CASSFGENTGELFF.

The V call is TRBV7-2, the J call TRBJ1-1; the match to TRBD1 covers 7 bases. The germline V gene has CDR1 SGHTA and CDR2 FQGNSA. J gave up 1 base and V 5 bases, and 10 bases lay outside the gene matches. This CDR3 has 16 amino acids. CDR3 sequence: CASSQEGARGNTEAFF. The CDR3 coding sequence is TGTGCCAGCAGCCAAGAGGGGGCCAGGGGGAACACTGAAGCTTTCTTT.

To note about this clonotype: Sequence at one end of the junction differs from germline and may be a read error. This rearrangement joins TRBV2 to TRBJ2-1; a possible D gene is TRBD2 (7 bases). The CDR3 spans 14 residues. Germline CDR1 and CDR2: SNHLY and FYNNEI. CDR3 residues: CAGSEGGAQNEQFF. The CDR3 bases are TGTGCCGGCAGTGAAGGGGGGGCGCAGAATGAGCAGTTCTTC.

This chain connects TRBV13 to TRBJ2-2; 8 nucleotides match TRBD1. V lost 3 bases and J lost 3; bases outside the gene matches: 15. Germline V gives CDR1 PRHDT, CDR2 FYEKMQ (reference sequence). The CDR3 consists of 19 residues. The CDR3 region is CASSLGQGAKVVDTGELFF. Written as DNA, the CDR3 is TGTGCCAGCAGCTTGGGGCAGGGGGCAAAGGTAGTGGACACCGGGGAGCTGTTTTTT. Combining the CDR3 with reference TRBV13 and TRBJ2-2 gives the whole variable domain AAGVIQSPRHLIKEKRETATLKCYPIPRHDTVYWYQQGPGQDPQFLISFYEKMQSDKGSIPDRFSAQQFSDYHSELNMSSLELGDSALYFCASSLGQGAKVVDTGELFFGEGSRLTVL.

Many counts were recorded for this clonotype. The chain combines TRBV9 with TRBJ2-1; D gene ambiguous. CDR1 is SGDLS and CDR2 is YYNGEE in the germline V gene. The CDR3 totals 12 residues. Trimming took 3 bases from V and 7 from J, leaving 8 bases between them. The CDR3 reads CASSGIGNEQFF. The CDR3 bases are TGTGCCAGCAGCGGGATAGGTAATGAGCAGTTCTTC.

This clonotype was recorded many times. The genes are TRBV5-5 and TRBJ2-1, with 11 bases aligning to TRBD1. This CDR3 spans 15 amino acids. Germline V gene sequence: CDR1 SGHKS, CDR2 YYEKEE (reference sequence). Trimming cost V 5 bases and J 7 bases; bases outside gene matches: 8. The CDR3 region has the DNA TGTGCCAGCAGTTATGGACAGGGGGCGTTGAATGAGCAGTTCTTC. Its translation: CASSYGQGALNEQFF.

This clonotype came up a few times. The V gene is TRBV9, the J gene TRBJ2-1, with 9 bases that match TRBD1. V lost 2 bases, J lost 1 base, and 7 bases stayed unmatched. This CDR3 has 17 amino acids. From germline, CDR1 is SGDLS and CDR2 YYNGEE. CDR3 in amino acids: CASSVGSGTGSYNEQFF. As DNA, the CDR3 is TGTGCCAGCAGCGTGGGTTCCGGGACAGGGTCCTACAATGAGCAGTTCTTC.

V is TRBV6-5 and J is TRBJ1-1; D unclear. Trimming stripped 0 bases from V and 0 bases from J, with 8 bases between. Germline V gives CDR1 MNHEY, CDR2 SVGAGI. The CDR3 loop spans 15 amino acids. The CDR3 nucleotides are TGTGCCAGCAGTTACTCGACAATAATGAACACTGAAGCTTTCTTT. Residues: CASSYSTIMNTEAFF.